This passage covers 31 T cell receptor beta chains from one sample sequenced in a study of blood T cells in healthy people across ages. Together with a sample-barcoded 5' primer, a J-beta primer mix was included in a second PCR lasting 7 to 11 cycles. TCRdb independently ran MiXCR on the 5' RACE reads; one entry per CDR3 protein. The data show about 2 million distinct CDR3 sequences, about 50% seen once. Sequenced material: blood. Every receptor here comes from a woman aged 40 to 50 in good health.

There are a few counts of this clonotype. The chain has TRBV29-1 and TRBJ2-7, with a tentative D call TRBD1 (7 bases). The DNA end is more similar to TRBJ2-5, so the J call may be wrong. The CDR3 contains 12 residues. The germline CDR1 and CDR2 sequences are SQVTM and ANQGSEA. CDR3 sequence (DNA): TGCAGCGTTGCCCAGGGGGGAGAGACCCAGTACTTC. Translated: CSVAQGGETQYF.

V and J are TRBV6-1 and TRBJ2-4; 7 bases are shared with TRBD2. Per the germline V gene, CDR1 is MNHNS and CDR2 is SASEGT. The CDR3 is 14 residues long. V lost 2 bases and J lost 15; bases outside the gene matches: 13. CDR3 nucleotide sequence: TGTGCCAGCAGTGAATGGGGAGGGACGGAAATGCGGTACTTC. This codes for CASSEWGGTEMRYF.

CDR3 amino acids: CASSLIFREYTEAFF. CDR3 DNA: TGTGCCAGCAGCTTAATCTTCAGGGAGTACACTGAAGCTTTCTTT. The chain recombines TRBV7-2 with TRBJ1-1; D is perhaps TRBD1 (5 bases). Germline-derived CDR1 and CDR2 are SGHTA and FQGNSA. The germline V and J ends were trimmed by 2 bases and 3 bases, with 13 bases remaining between them. This CDR3 has 15 amino acids.

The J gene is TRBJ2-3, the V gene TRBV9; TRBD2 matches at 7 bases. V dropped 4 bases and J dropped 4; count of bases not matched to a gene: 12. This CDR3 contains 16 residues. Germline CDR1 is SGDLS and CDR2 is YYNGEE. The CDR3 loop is CASSLRLAHGSDTQYF. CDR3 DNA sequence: TGTGCCAGCAGCTTACGACTAGCCCATGGTTCAGATACGCAGTATTTT.

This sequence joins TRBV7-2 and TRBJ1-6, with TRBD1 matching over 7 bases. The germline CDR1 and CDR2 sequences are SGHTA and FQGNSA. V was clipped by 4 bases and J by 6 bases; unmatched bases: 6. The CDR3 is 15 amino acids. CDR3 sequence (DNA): TGTGCCAGCAGCTCCGACAGGGTCCTTAATTCACCCCTCCACTTT. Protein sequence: CASSSDRVLNSPLHF.

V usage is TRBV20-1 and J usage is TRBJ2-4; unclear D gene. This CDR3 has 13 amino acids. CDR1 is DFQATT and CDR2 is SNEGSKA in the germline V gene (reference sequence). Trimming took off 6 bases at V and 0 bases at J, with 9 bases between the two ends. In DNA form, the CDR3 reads TGCAGTGCGACCCTCGGAGCCAAAAACATTCAGTACTTC. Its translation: CSATLGAKNIQYF.

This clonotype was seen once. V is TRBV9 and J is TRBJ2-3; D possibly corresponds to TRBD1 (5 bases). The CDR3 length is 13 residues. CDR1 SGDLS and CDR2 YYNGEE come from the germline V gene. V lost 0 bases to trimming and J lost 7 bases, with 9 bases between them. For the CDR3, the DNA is TGTGCCAGCAGCGTAGAGGGGTGGAATACGCAGTATTTT. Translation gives CASSVEGWNTQYF.

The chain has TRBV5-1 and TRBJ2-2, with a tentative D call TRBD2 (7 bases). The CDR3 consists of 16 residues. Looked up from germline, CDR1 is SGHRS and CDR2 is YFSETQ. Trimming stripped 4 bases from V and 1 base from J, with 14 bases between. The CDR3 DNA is TGCGCCAGCAGCCGGGGGGCACCGGGGAACACCGGGGAGCTGTTTTTT. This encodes CASSRGAPGNTGELFF.

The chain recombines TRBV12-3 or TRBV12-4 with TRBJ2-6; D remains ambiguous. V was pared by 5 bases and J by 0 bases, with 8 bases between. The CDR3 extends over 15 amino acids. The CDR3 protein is CASSRGFSGANVLTF. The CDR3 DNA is TGTGCCAGCAGTCGAGGCTTCTCTGGGGCCAACGTCCTGACTTTC.

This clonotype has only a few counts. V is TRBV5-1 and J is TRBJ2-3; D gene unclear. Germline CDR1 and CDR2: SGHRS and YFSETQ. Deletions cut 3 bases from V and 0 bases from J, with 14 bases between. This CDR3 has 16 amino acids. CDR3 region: CASSSQDPTSTDTQYF. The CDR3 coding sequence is TGCGCCAGCAGCTCCCAGGACCCAACTAGCACAGATACGCAGTATTTT.

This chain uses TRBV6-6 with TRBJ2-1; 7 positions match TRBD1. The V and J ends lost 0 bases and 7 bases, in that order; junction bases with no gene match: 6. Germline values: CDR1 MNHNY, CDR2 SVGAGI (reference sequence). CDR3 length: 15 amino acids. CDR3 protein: CASSYSPGTANEQFF. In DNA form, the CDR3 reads TGTGCCAGCAGTTACTCCCCCGGGACAGCGAATGAGCAGTTCTTC.

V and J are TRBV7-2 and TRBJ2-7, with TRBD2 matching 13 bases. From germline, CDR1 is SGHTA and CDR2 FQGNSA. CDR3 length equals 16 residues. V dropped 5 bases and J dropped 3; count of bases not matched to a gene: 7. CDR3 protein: CASSRGTSGTDYEQYF. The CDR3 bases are TGTGCCAGCAGCCGCGGGACTAGCGGGACCGACTACGAGCAGTACTTC.

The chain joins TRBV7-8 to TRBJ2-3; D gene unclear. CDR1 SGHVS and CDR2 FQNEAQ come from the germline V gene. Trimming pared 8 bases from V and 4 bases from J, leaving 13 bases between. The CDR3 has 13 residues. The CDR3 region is CASGFSGPDTQYF. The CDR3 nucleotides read TGTGCCAGCGGATTCTCCGGACCAGATACGCAGTATTTT.

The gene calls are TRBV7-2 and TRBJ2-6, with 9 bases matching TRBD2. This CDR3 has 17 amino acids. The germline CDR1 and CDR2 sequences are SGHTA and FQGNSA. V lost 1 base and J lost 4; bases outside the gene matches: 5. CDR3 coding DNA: TGTGCCAGCAGCTTAGGGCGGGGGGGAACCGGGGCCAACGTCCTGACTTTC. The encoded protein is CASSLGRGGTGANVLTF.

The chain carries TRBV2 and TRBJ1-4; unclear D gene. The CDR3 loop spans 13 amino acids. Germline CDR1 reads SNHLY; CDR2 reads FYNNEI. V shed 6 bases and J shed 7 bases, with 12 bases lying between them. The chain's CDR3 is CASSKGVSEKLFF. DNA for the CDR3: TGTGCCAGCAGCAAAGGAGTTAGTGAAAAACTGTTTTTT.

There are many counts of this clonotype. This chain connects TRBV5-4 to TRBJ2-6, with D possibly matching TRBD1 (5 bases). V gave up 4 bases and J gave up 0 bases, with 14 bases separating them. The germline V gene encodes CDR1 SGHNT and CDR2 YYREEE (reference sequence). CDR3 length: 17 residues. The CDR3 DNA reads TGTGCCAGCAGCCACCGAGACAGACCCTCTGGGGCCAACGTCCTGACTTTC. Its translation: CASSHRDRPSGANVLTF.

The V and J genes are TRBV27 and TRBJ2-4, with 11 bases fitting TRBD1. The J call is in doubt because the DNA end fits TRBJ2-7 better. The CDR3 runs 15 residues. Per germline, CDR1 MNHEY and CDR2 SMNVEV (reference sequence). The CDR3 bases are TGTGCCAGCAGGCTGTTAGGGACAGGGGGTCGCGAGCAGTACTTC. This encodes CASRLLGTGGREQYF.

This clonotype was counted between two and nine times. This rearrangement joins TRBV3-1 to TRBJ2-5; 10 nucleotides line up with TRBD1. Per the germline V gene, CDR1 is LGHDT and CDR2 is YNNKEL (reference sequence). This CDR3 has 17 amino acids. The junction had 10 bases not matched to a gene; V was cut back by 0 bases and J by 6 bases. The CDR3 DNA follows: TGTGCCAGCAGCCAAGAAGCCCGGACAGGGGGATTTAAGACCCAGTACTTC. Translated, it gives CASSQEARTGGFKTQYF.

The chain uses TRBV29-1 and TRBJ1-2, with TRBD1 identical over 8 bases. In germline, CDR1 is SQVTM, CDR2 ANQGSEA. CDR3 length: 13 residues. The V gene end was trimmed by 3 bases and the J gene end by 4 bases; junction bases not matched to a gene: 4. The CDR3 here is CSVEEGQGYGYTF. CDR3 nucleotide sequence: TGCAGCGTTGAGGAAGGACAGGGCTATGGCTACACCTTC.

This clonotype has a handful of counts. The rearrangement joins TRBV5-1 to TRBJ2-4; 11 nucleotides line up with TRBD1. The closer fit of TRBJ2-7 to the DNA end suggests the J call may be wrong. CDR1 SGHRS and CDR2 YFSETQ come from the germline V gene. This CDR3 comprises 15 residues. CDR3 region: CASSIPGQGAYEQYF. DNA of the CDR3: TGCGCCAGCAGCATTCCAGGACAGGGGGCGTACGAGCAGTACTTC.

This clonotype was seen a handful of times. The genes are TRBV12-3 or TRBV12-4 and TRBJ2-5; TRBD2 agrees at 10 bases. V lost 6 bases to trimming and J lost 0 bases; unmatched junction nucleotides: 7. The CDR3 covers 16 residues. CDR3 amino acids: CASSNFLAGDQETQYF. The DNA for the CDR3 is TGTGCCAGCAGCAATTTTCTAGCGGGGGACCAAGAGACCCAGTACTTC.

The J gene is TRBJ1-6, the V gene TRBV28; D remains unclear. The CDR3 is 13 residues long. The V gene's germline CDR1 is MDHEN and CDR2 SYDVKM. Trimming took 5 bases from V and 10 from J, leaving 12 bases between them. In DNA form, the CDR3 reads TGTGCCAGCAGTGTAGGAGCCGTCTCACCCCTCCACTTT. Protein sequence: CASSVGAVSPLHF.

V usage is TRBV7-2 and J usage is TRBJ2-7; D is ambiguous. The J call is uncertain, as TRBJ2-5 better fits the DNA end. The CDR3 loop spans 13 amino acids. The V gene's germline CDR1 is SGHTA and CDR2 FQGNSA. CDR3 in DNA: TGTGCCAGCAGCTTAGCCAGTACGGAGACCCAGTACTTC. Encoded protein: CASSLASTETQYF.

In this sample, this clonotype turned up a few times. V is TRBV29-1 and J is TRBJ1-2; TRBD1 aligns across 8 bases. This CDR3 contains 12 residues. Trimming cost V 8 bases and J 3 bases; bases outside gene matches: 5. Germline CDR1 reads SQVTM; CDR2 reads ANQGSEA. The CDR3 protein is CSFRGQDYGYTF. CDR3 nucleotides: TGCAGCTTTAGGGGACAGGACTATGGCTACACCTTC.

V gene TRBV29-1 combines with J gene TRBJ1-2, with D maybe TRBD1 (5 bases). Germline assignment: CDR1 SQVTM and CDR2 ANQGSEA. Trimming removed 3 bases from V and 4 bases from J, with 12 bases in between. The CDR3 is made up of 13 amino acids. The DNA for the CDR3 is TGCAGCGTTGATACGGACACCTCCTATGGCTACACCTTC. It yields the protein CSVDTDTSYGYTF. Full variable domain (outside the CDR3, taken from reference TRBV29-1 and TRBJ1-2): SAVISQKPSRDICQRGTSLTIQCQVDSQVTMMFWYRQQPGQSLTLIATANQGSEATYESGFVIDKFPISRPNLTFSTLTVSNMSPEDSSIYLCSVDTDTSYGYTFGSGTRLTVV.

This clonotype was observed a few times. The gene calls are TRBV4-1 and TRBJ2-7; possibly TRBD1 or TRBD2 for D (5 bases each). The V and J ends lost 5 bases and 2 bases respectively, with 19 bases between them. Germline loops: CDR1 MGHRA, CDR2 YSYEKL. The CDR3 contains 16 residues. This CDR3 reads CASSYTSGTGAYEQYF. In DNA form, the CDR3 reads TGCGCCAGCAGCTACACTTCCGGGACCGGGGCCTACGAGCAGTACTTC.

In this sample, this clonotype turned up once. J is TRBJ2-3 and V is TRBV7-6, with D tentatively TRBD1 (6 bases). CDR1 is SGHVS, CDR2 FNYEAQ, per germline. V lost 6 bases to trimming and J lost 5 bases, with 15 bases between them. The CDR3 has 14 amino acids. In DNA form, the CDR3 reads TGTGCCAGCAGGCGGACAGTGAATGGAGATACGCAGTATTTT. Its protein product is CASRRTVNGDTQYF.

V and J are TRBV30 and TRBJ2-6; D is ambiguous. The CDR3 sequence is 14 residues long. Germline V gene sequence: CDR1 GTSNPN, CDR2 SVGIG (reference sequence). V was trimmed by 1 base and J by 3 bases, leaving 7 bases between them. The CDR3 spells CAWSEEYGANVLTF. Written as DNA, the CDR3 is TGTGCCTGGAGTGAGGAGTATGGGGCCAACGTCCTGACTTTC.

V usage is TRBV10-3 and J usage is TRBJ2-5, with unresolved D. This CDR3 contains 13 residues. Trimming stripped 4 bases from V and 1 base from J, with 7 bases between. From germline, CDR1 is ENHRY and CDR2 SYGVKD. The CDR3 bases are TGTGCCATCAGTGGGTCAGTCCAAGAGACCCAGTACTTC. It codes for CAISGSVQETQYF.

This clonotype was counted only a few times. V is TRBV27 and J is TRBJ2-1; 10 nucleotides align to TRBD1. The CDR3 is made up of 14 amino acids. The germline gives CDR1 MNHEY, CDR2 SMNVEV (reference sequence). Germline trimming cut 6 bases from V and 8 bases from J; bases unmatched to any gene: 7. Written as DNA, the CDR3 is TGTGCCAGCAGCCTCGGGACAGGGGACGATGAGCAGTTCTTC. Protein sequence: CASSLGTGDDEQFF.

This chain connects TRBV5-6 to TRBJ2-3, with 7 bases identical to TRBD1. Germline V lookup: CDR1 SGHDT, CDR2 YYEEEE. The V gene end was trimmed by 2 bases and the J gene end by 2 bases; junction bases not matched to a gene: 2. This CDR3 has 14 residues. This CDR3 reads CASSFGTDTDTQYF. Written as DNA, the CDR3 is TGTGCCAGCAGCTTCGGGACAGACACAGATACGCAGTATTTT.